Shown below are 17 T cell receptor beta chains from a single sample sequenced in a study of blood T cell repertoires in COVID-19. Profiling relied on immunoSEQ multiplex PCR, and the TCRdb table lists in-frame clones only, not all of them. The sample contains more than 300,000 clones, roughly 86% of which appear only once. Sequencing was carried out using PBMCs or T cells enriched from blood (not recorded which). The receptors stem from a man aged 40-49 years in a cohort exposed to, infected with or recovered from COVID-19 (not recorded which).

This chain joins TRBV30 and TRBJ2-2, with D unclear. The CDR3 runs to 11 residues. The germline V and J ends were trimmed by 2 bases and 8 bases, with 6 bases remaining between them. Germline CDR1 is GTSNPN and CDR2 is SVGIG (reference sequence). CDR3 nucleotides: TGTGCCTGGAGTCGAGTTGGGGAGCTGTTTTTT. It translates to CAWSRVGELFF.

The V and J genes are TRBV14 and TRBJ2-7; 10 positions agree with TRBD1. The germline gives CDR1 SGHDN, CDR2 FVKESK. The V segment lost 4 bases and the J segment 2 bases; nucleotides outside the gene matches: 11. The CDR3 loop spans 17 amino acids. CDR3 sequence: CASSRTRDRGWAYEQYF. The DNA for the CDR3 is TGTGCCAGCAGCCGCACCCGGGACAGGGGATGGGCCTACGAGCAGTACTTC. Combining the CDR3 with reference TRBV14 and TRBJ2-7 gives the whole variable domain EAGVTQFPSHSVIEKGQTVTLRCDPISGHDNLYWYRRVMGKEIKFLLHFVKESKQDESGMPNNRFLAERTGGTYSTLKVQPAELEDSGVYFCASSRTRDRGWAYEQYFGPGTRLTVT.

This chain joins TRBV28 and TRBJ2-1, with 10 bases fitting TRBD2. Trimming at V came to 6 bases and at J to 7 bases, leaving 6 bases not matched to a gene. This CDR3 is 14 amino acids long. Germline V CDR1 and CDR2: MDHEN, SYDVKM. Here the CDR3 DNA reads TGTGCCAGCAGACTAGCGGGAAGAGATAATGAGCAGTTCTTC. The encoded protein is CASRLAGRDNEQFF.

The chain is built from TRBV7-9 and TRBJ2-1; 7 bases are a match to TRBD2. With 5 bases clipped from V and 7 bases from J, the junction kept 14 bases outside the gene matches. The CDR3 spans 16 residues. Germline V gene lookup returns CDR1 SEHNR and CDR2 FQNEAQ (reference sequence). The CDR3 loop is CASSPGGSGLVNEQFF. As DNA, the CDR3 is TGTGCCAGCAGCCCCGGGGGTAGCGGGTTGGTTAATGAGCAGTTCTTC.

V and J are TRBV10-1 and TRBJ2-7; 10 bases are shared with TRBD2. J gave up 7 bases and V 8 bases, and 8 bases lay outside the gene matches. This CDR3 has 13 amino acids. Germline CDR1 and CDR2: WNHNN and SYGVQD (reference sequence). Here the CDR3 DNA reads TGCGCCAGCGCGGCTAGCGGGAGTTATGAGCAGTACTTC. This encodes CASAASGSYEQYF.

The rearrangement links TRBV25-1 to TRBJ1-2, with TRBD1 as a possible D gene (5 bases). The germline gives CDR1 MGHDK, CDR2 SYGVNS. The V gene lost 4 bases and the J gene lost 6 bases, with 21 bases spanning the gap. The CDR3 length is 16 residues. The CDR3 nucleotides are TGTGCCAGCAGTGCCCCAGGAAAGGGGATGGGGAATGGCTACACCTTC. Translation gives CASSAPGKGMGNGYTF.

The CDR3 sequence is CASSAHRAFEAFF. In DNA form, the CDR3 reads TGTGCCAGCAGCGCGCACAGGGCATTTGAAGCTTTCTTT. This chain links TRBV7-2 with TRBJ1-1, with D perhaps TRBD1 (6 bases). Trimming took 5 bases from V and 7 from J, leaving 14 bases between them. The CDR3 is 13 residues long. The germline V gene encodes CDR1 SGHTA and CDR2 FQGNSA.

The chain joins TRBV5-4 to TRBJ1-1; 8 bases line up with TRBD1. Losses at the gene ends were 4 bases for V and 3 bases for J; bases not matched to a gene: 5. The V gene's germline CDR1 is SGHNT and CDR2 YYREEE (reference sequence). CDR3 size: 14 residues. Written as DNA, the CDR3 is TGTGCCAGCAGCCGAGGACAGGGCGACACTGAAGCTTTCTTT. The encoded protein is CASSRGQGDTEAFF. The full variable domain, its missing parts supplied by reference TRBV5-4 and TRBJ1-1, is ETGVTQSPTHLIKTRGQQVTLRCSSQSGHNTVSWYQQALGQGPQFIFQYYREEENGRGNFPPRFSGLQFPNYSSELNVNALELDDSALYLCASSRGQGDTEAFFGQGTRLTVV.

J is TRBJ2-6 and V is TRBV4-2; D not resolved. Germline V gives CDR1 LGHNA, CDR2 YNFKEQ. This CDR3 has 16 amino acids. V gave up 0 bases and J gave up 2 bases, with 8 bases separating them. For the CDR3, the DNA is TGTGCCAGCAGCCAAGATCTCAGGACTGGGGCCAACGTCCTGACTTTC. Amino acids: CASSQDLRTGANVLTF.

This chain joins TRBV18 and TRBJ2-5; maybe TRBD1 (6 bases). Germline V gene sequence: CDR1 KGHSH, CDR2 LQKENI. This CDR3 region has 13 residues. V gave up 4 bases and J gave up 1 base, with 7 bases separating them. The CDR3 DNA sequence: TGTGCCAGCTCACAGGGGGTCCAAGAGACCCAGTACTTC. It specifies CASSQGVQETQYF.

The chain carries TRBV27 and TRBJ2-3, with 9 positions matching TRBD2. CDR3 length: 18 residues. Germline CDR1 MNHEY, CDR2 SMNVEV (reference sequence). The ends lost 2 bases at V and 0 bases at J; junction bases unmatched: 9. The CDR3 DNA reads TGTGCCAGCAGTTTACGGGCGGGAGGGCTTCCTAGCACAGATACGCAGTATTTT. It encodes CASSLRAGGLPSTDTQYF.

This sequence joins TRBV19 and TRBJ1-5, with D possibly matching TRBD1 (6 bases). The CDR3 is 16 amino acids. Trimming removed 7 bases at V and 0 bases at J, with 16 bases between. Germline-derived CDR1 and CDR2 are LNHDA and SQIVND (reference sequence). DNA of the CDR3: TGTGCCAGTAATCAGGGGCTCGGGGTTAGCAATCAGCCCCAGCATTTT. It encodes CASNQGLGVSNQPQHF.

This sequence joins TRBV5-1 and TRBJ1-6; 7 bases align to TRBD1. Germline trimming cut 0 bases from V and 4 bases from J; bases unmatched to any gene: 1. Germline V gene lookup returns CDR1 SGHRS and CDR2 YFSETQ. The CDR3 contains 15 residues. Here the CDR3 DNA reads TGCGCCAGCAGCTTGGAGACAGGGTATAATTCACCCCTCCACTTT. Protein: CASSLETGYNSPLHF. The full variable domain, rest sourced from reference TRBV5-1 and TRBJ1-6, is KAGVTQTPRYLIKTRGQQVTLSCSPISGHRSVSWYQQTPGQGLQFLFEYFSETQRNKGNFPGRFSGRQFSNSRSEMNVSTLELGDSALYLCASSLETGYNSPLHFGNGTRLTVT.

In nucleotides, the CDR3 is TGTGCCAGCAGTAGAGACAGGGGTTCCTGGGCCCAGCATTTT. Translating it yields CASSRDRGSWAQHF. This chain joins TRBV27 and TRBJ1-5; TRBD1 aligns across 8 bases. There are 14 residues in the CDR3. Germline assignment: CDR1 MNHEY and CDR2 SMNVEV (reference sequence). V lost 5 bases and J lost 11; bases outside the gene matches: 11.

The genes are TRBV3-1 (or the pseudogene TRBV3-2) and TRBJ2-7; 11 bases are shared with TRBD2. CDR1 and CDR2 from the germline V gene are LGHDT and YNNKEL (reference sequence). This CDR3 has 15 amino acids. After removal of 1 base from V and 4 bases from J, the junction contained 3 bases not matched to a gene. CDR3 residues: CASSQGASGGYEQYF. CDR3 nucleotide sequence: TGTGCCAGCAGCCAAGGCGCTAGCGGGGGGTACGAGCAGTACTTC.

The chain recombines TRBV19 with TRBJ1-5; TRBD1 agrees at 7 bases. V was pared by 2 bases and J by 4 bases, with 5 bases of the junction left unmatched. This CDR3 comprises 15 residues. Looked up from germline, CDR1 is LNHDA and CDR2 is SQIVND (reference sequence). The CDR3 is CASSIRDSPNQPQHF. In nucleotides, the CDR3 is TGTGCCAGTAGTATAAGGGACAGCCCTAATCAGCCCCAGCATTTT.

This clone occurred once. This chain connects TRBV5-1 to TRBJ1-2; TRBD1 might be the D (6 bases). Deletions cut 4 bases from V and 5 bases from J, with 12 bases between. Germline loops: CDR1 SGHRS, CDR2 YFSETQ. CDR3 length: 13 amino acids. The CDR3 spells CASSIQGLYGYTF. The CDR3 coding sequence is TGCGCCAGCAGCATACAGGGCTTGTATGGCTACACCTTC.